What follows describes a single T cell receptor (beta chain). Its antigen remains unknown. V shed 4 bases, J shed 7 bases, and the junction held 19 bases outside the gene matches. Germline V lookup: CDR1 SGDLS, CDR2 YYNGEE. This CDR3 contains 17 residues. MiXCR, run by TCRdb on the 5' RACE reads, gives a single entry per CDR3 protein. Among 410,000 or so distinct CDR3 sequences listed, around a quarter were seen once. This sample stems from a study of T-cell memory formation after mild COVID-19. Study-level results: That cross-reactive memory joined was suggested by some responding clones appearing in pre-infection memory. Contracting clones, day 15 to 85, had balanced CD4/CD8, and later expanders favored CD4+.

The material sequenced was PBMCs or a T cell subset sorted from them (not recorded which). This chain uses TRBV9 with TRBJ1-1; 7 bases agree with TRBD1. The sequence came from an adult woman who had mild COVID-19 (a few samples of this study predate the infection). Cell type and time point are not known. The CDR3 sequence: CASSPSPFQGDGVEAFF. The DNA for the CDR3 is TGTGCCAGCAGCCCGAGTCCATTTCAGGGGGACGGAGTTGAAGCTTTCTTT.